Presented here are 31 T cell receptor beta chains from one specimen sequenced in a study of CXCR3-negative and CXCR3-positive naive CD8 T cells. UMI labels and 5' RACE were used to prepare the TRB cDNA libraries. With the 5' RACE reads reprocessed, TCRdb shows one record per CDR3 protein and no DNA. The listing records 3,000 to 5,000 distinct CDR3 sequences. What was sequenced was naive CXCR3- CD8+ T cells from blood. Subset denoted: CD45RO-CCR7+CD27+CD95- naive CD8+ T cells lacking CXCR3 (TNR3-). The receptors stem from a human donor in good health. Some clones in this sample may be carry-over from other donors' samples.

This rearrangement joins TRBV21-1 to TRBJ2-5; the TCRdb D gene call, TRBD1, has no DNA to confirm it. TRBV21-1 is shown as a pseudogene. The CDR3 has 15 residues. This CDR3 is CASSKSGAGEETQYF.

This clonotype is called medium-sized (0.01 to 0.1%) based on its frequency. The CDR3 loop is CASSSAGTRDEQFF. The genes are TRBV7-6 and TRBJ2-1; TCRdb proposes TRBD2, but this gene call is untestable without DNA. CDR1 is SGHVS and CDR2 is FNYEAQ in the germline V gene. The CDR3 has 14 amino acids.

Its frequency marks this clonotype as medium-sized. V and J are TRBV2 and TRBJ2-5. The germline V gene has CDR1 SNHLY and CDR2 FYNNEI. This CDR3 has 14 residues. This CDR3 reads CASSEALVDGSQYF. Complete variable domain (other parts from reference TRBV2 and TRBJ2-5): EPEVTQTPSHQVTQMGQEVILRCVPISNHLYFYWYRQILGQKVEFLVSFYNNEISEKSEIFDDQFSVERPDGSNFTLKIRSTKLEDSAMYFCASSEALVDGSQYFGPGTRLLVL.

This clonotype counts as medium-sized by frequency. V and J are TRBV12-3 or TRBV12-4 and TRBJ1-5. This CDR3 contains 13 residues. This chain's CDR3 is CASSLGGVKPQHF.

By frequency, this clonotype registers medium-sized. The chain links TRBV29-1 to TRBJ2-7; the D call of TRBD2 rests on TCRdb alone, since no DNA is present to check it. This CDR3 comprises 12 residues. Germline V gives CDR1 SQVTM, CDR2 ANQGSEA. CDR3 sequence reads: CSVGRYDYEQYF.

Frequency places this clonotype as medium-sized. This chain connects TRBV6-2 or TRBV6-3 to TRBJ1-1; the D call from TCRdb, TRBD1, cannot be confirmed without DNA. Germline V gene lookup returns CDR1 MNHEY and CDR2 SVGEGT. The CDR3 runs 14 residues. CDR3: CASSLGGLNTEAFF.

This clonotype is deemed medium-sized by its frequency. This chain connects TRBV27 to TRBJ1-1. CDR1 MNHEY and CDR2 SMNVEV come from the germline V gene (reference sequence). The CDR3 runs to 12 residues. CDR3 residues: CASSSWDSEAFF.

The chain combines TRBV19 with TRBJ2-6; TCRdb's D gene call, TRBD1, goes unchecked for lack of DNA. CDR3 length: 17 amino acids. From germline, CDR1 is LNHDA and CDR2 SQIVND (reference sequence). The chain's CDR3 is CASSPDSSTSGANVLTF.

The chain combines TRBV6-5 with TRBJ1-1; absent DNA, TCRdb's TRBD1 call cannot be checked. CDR3 length equals 12 residues. Germline values: CDR1 MNHEY, CDR2 SVGAGI. This chain's CDR3 is CASSQGYTEAFF.

The chain recombines TRBV20-1 with TRBJ2-1; as DNA is missing, the TRBD1 call by TCRdb cannot be tested. The CDR3 sequence is 13 residues long. Looked up from germline, CDR1 is DFQATT and CDR2 is SNEGSKA (reference sequence). This chain's CDR3 is CSASGAEFNEQFF.

This clonotype counts as medium-sized by frequency. This chain connects TRBV12-3 or TRBV12-4 to TRBJ2-7; without DNA, the TCRdb call of TRBD1 cannot be checked. This CDR3 contains 12 residues. The CDR3: CATGTHPYEQYF.

Considering frequency, this clonotype is medium-sized. The J gene is TRBJ1-1, the V gene TRBV20-1; TCRdb calls TRBD1, which cannot be checked without DNA. CDR3 size: 12 residues. The germline V gene has CDR1 DFQATT and CDR2 SNEGSKA (reference sequence). Here the CDR3 reads CSGRTENTEAFF.

This clonotype is classed as medium-sized by frequency. The chain employs TRBV7-9 and TRBJ1-1; TCRdb gives TRBD1 as the D gene, but with no DNA this cannot be confirmed. The CDR3 is 15 residues long. From germline, CDR1 is SEHNR and CDR2 FQNEAQ (reference sequence). The CDR3 loop reads CASSRPGTRNTEAFF.

CDR3: CASSFTSPSQTQYF. The chain employs TRBV11-3 and TRBJ2-5; TCRdb designates TRBD2, a call that cannot be tested without DNA. Germline assignment: CDR1 SGHNT and CDR2 YENEEA. The CDR3 has 14 residues.

This clonotype shows up as medium-sized by frequency. This chain connects TRBV7-2 to TRBJ1-5. Germline V gives CDR1 SGHTA, CDR2 FQGNSA. CDR3 size: 16 residues. The CDR3: CASSLNSRRGNQPQHF.

This clonotype counts as medium-sized by frequency. V and J are TRBV7-3 and TRBJ2-2. The CDR3 runs to 12 residues. Germline assignment: CDR1 SGHTA and CDR2 FQGTGA. CDR3 region: CASSRLAGELFF.

This clonotype is deemed medium-sized by its frequency. J is TRBJ2-5 and V is TRBV9; TCRdb's D gene call, TRBD1, goes unchecked for lack of DNA. This CDR3 comprises 15 residues. The germline V gene encodes CDR1 SGDLS and CDR2 YYNGEE. The CDR3 reads CASSGGQGAGETQYF.

The chain carries TRBV29-1 and TRBJ2-6. Looked up from germline, CDR1 is SQVTM and CDR2 is ANQGSEA. The CDR3 has 15 residues. CDR3 residues: CSVEGDPSGANVLTF.

This clonotype shows up as medium-sized by frequency. The chain couples TRBV29-1 to TRBJ1-4; as DNA is missing, the TRBD1 call by TCRdb cannot be tested. Germline V CDR1 and CDR2: SQVTM, ANQGSEA. The CDR3 is 12 amino acids. The CDR3 sequence is CSVVSPAGTAFF.

In terms of frequency, this clonotype is medium-sized. The chain recombines TRBV20-1 with TRBJ2-3. Germline-derived CDR1 and CDR2 are DFQATT and SNEGSKA (reference sequence). This CDR3 spans 13 amino acids. CDR3 amino acids: CSAPSQNTDTQYF.

This clonotype is identified as large from frequency. The chain uses TRBV6-6 and TRBJ1-1; checking the TCRdb D call of TRBD1 is not possible without DNA. The CDR3 has 15 amino acids. Germline V lookup: CDR1 MNHNY, CDR2 SVGAGI (reference sequence). CDR3 sequence: CASSFAMTGRAEAFF.

Measured by frequency, this clonotype is medium-sized. The J gene is TRBJ1-1, the V gene TRBV4-1. This CDR3 region has 15 residues. Germline-derived CDR1 and CDR2 are MGHRA and YSYEKL. The CDR3 loop is CASSQAAYTNTEAFF.

Its frequency marks this clonotype as medium-sized (0.01 to 0.1%). The CDR3 sequence is CASSSTSGKYNEQFF. The rearrangement uses TRBV18 and TRBJ2-1; TCRdb returns TRBD2, unconfirmable since there is no DNA. The germline V gene has CDR1 KGHSH and CDR2 LQKENI. There are 15 residues in the CDR3.

By frequency, this clonotype registers medium-sized. This chain connects TRBV12-3 or TRBV12-4 to TRBJ1-5; as DNA is missing, the TRBD1 call by TCRdb cannot be tested. The CDR3 length is 14 residues. The CDR3: CASSLTVSNQPQHF.

This chain joins TRBV29-1 and TRBJ2-1. CDR1 is SQVTM, CDR2 ANQGSEA, per germline. This CDR3 is built from 14 residues. The chain's CDR3 is CSVDGTSTGNEQFF.

This chain connects TRBV20-1 to TRBJ2-7; the D gene TCRdb calls, TRBD1, cannot be checked with no DNA. Germline V gene sequence: CDR1 DFQATT, CDR2 SNEGSKA (reference sequence). This CDR3 has 12 amino acids. CDR3 region: CSALDRVHEQYF.

This clonotype is labeled medium-sized based on frequency. The chain recombines TRBV27 with TRBJ2-1; TCRdb names TRBD2, which stays unverified in the absence of DNA. The germline V gene has CDR1 MNHEY and CDR2 SMNVEV (reference sequence). The CDR3 runs 15 residues. The CDR3 protein is CASRTLAGAGDEQFF.

The chain links TRBV29-1 to TRBJ1-1. Germline lookup yields CDR1 SQVTM and CDR2 ANQGSEA. CDR3 size: 12 residues. CDR3 amino acids: CSVGRQNTEAFF.

This clonotype is deemed medium-sized by its frequency. This CDR3 reads CASSSPQFTDTQYF. The V gene is TRBV13, the J gene TRBJ2-3; TCRdb gives TRBD1 as the D gene, but with no DNA this cannot be confirmed. Looked up from germline, CDR1 is PRHDT and CDR2 is FYEKMQ (reference sequence). This CDR3 region has 14 residues.

By frequency, this clonotype is medium-sized. The rearrangement uses TRBV9 and TRBJ2-1. This CDR3 has 15 residues. Germline V gene data show CDR1 as SGDLS and CDR2 as YYNGEE. CDR3: CASSVATQGYNEQFF.

This clonotype ranks as medium-sized (0.01 to 0.1%) in terms of frequency. V usage is TRBV3-1 and J usage is TRBJ1-1; the D call of TRBD1 rests on TCRdb alone, since no DNA is present to check it. This CDR3 is built from 14 residues. The germline gives CDR1 LGHDT, CDR2 YNNKEL (reference sequence). This CDR3 reads CASSPPNRGLGAFF.